Listed here are 12 T cell receptor beta chains from one sample, sequenced in a study of T cells after yellow fever vaccination. TCRdb processed the 5' RACE reads anew with MiXCR; each CDR3 protein has one entry. In the table there are some 300,000 distinct CDR3 sequences, 7.5% to 9.5% of which are singletons. The material sequenced was CD4+ T cells sorted from PBMCs, taken 5 days after the yellow fever booster vaccination. The receptor source for this set is a man between 18 and 35 years old who received the YFV17D yellow fever vaccine.

This clonotype was seen only a few times. The gene calls are TRBV20-1 and TRBJ2-3; 8 nucleotides align to TRBD2. Unmatched junction bases numbered 2, after V lost 5 bases and J lost 4 bases. The CDR3 is 12 amino acids. CDR1 and CDR2 from the germline V gene are DFQATT and SNEGSKA (reference sequence). The CDR3, as DNA: TGCAGTGCTGGGACTAGGGCAGATACGCAGTATTTT. Its translation is CSAGTRADTQYF.

This clonotype has only a few counts. This chain joins TRBV24-1 and TRBJ2-7; TRBD2 is a possible D gene (6 bases). Germline CDR1 reads KGHDR; CDR2 reads SFDVKD. V lost 7 bases to trimming and J lost 4 bases, with 25 bases between them. The CDR3 has 17 amino acids. The CDR3 nucleotides read TGTGCCACCAGGAGCATGGCTTCGGCAGGAGGGTGGTACGAGCAGTACGTC. Amino acid sequence: CATRSMASAGGWYEQYV.

This clonotype was counted a few times. The CDR3 bases are TGCAGTGCCGGGACTACTCAAGAGACCCAGTACTTC. This encodes CSAGTTQETQYF. V usage is TRBV20-1 and J usage is TRBJ2-5; 7 positions match TRBD2. V shed 6 bases, J shed 2 bases, and the junction held 3 bases outside the gene matches. Per the germline V gene, CDR1 is DFQATT and CDR2 is SNEGSKA (reference sequence). CDR3 length equals 12 residues.

The V call is TRBV5-6, the J call TRBJ1-5; 9 positions agree with TRBD1. The CDR3 loop spans 16 amino acids. From germline, CDR1 is SGHDT and CDR2 YYEEEE. V trimming: 0 bases; J trimming: 0 bases; junction bases outside the gene matches: 1. DNA of the CDR3: TGTGCCAGCAGCTTGGCGGGACAGGGTAGCAATCAGCCCCAGCATTTT. This encodes CASSLAGQGSNQPQHF.

This clonotype was detected only a few times. The J gene is TRBJ2-7, the V gene TRBV4-1; TRBD2 aligns across 8 bases. CDR1 and CDR2 (germline): MGHRA, YSYEKL. The length of the CDR3 is 18 residues. V lost 4 bases, J lost 3 bases, and 17 bases stayed unmatched. Here the CDR3 DNA reads TGCGCCAGCAGCCCGAATGAATTATCGGGACTAGTGGTCTACGAGCAGTACTTC. Translating gives CASSPNELSGLVVYEQYF.

This chain uses TRBV9 with TRBJ2-5, with D unclear. The CDR3 covers 13 residues. Trimming pared 2 bases from V and 5 bases from J, leaving 10 bases between. The V gene's germline CDR1 is SGDLS and CDR2 YYNGEE. CDR3 DNA: TGTGCCAGCAGCGTCGGGTATCGGGAGACCCAGTACTTC. Amino acids: CASSVGYRETQYF.

This clonotype was seen at least ten times. The chain couples TRBV12-3 or TRBV12-4 to TRBJ1-2; D gene unclear. The CDR3 length is 12 residues. V lost 4 bases and J lost 4, with 7 bases in between. As DNA, the CDR3 is TGTGCCAGCAGTTCCGGGATCTATGGCTACACCTTC. The encoded protein is CASSSGIYGYTF.

This clonotype was detected ten times or more. This chain connects TRBV7-9 to TRBJ1-1; D may be TRBD1 (6 bases). The germline gives CDR1 SEHNR, CDR2 FQNEAQ (reference sequence). The CDR3 is made up of 14 amino acids. The V gene lost 3 bases and the J gene lost 2 bases, with 10 bases spanning the gap. The CDR3 spells CASSLGTPNTEAFF. DNA for the CDR3: TGTGCCAGCAGCTTGGGGACACCCAACACTGAAGCTTTCTTT.

There are many counts of this clonotype. The V gene is TRBV5-1, the J gene TRBJ1-2; 7 nucleotides match TRBD1. Germline loops: CDR1 SGHRS, CDR2 YFSETQ. With 4 bases clipped from V and 3 bases from J, the junction kept 9 bases outside the gene matches. This CDR3 is built from 15 residues. The CDR3 DNA reads as TGCGCCAGCAGCCCAATACAGGGGAAGGACTATGGCTACACCTTC. The encoded protein is CASSPIQGKDYGYTF.

The chain employs TRBV7-2 and TRBJ1-1; D is unclear. The V and J ends lost 5 bases and 5 bases respectively, with 15 bases between them. Germline V gene lookup returns CDR1 SGHTA and CDR2 FQGNSA. This CDR3 is built from 14 residues. In DNA form, the CDR3 reads TGTGCCAGCAGCGTAACAGAAGTAGATACTGAAGCTTTCTTT. Its protein product is CASSVTEVDTEAFF.

J is TRBJ2-7 and V is TRBV7-9; 7 nucleotides match TRBD2. Germline V gene sequence: CDR1 SEHNR, CDR2 FQNEAQ (reference sequence). The V gene end was trimmed by 4 bases and the J gene end by 6 bases; junction bases not matched to a gene: 6. The CDR3 extends over 13 amino acids. The CDR3 coding sequence is TGTGCCAGCAGCTCTAGCGGCGTCGGCGAGCAGTACTTC. Its translation is CASSSSGVGEQYF.

This clonotype has at least ten counts. The J gene is TRBJ2-5, the V gene TRBV7-2; 10 positions match TRBD2. This CDR3 comprises 16 residues. The germline V gene has CDR1 SGHTA and CDR2 FQGNSA. V lost 3 bases and J lost 5; bases outside the gene matches: 9. CDR3 sequence: CASSFTSGAILETQYF. CDR3 nucleotide sequence: TGTGCCAGCAGCTTTACTAGCGGGGCCATATTGGAGACCCAGTACTTC.